The sequence of this TCR beta chain was determined in a study of siplizumab effects on memory and regulatory T cells. Findings of the study overall: The mean Treg-derived percentage of mappable alloreactive CD4+ clones was 55% to 75% with siplizumab compared with under 30% in controls. Few alloreactive clones mapped to unstimulated subsets. Major contributors to the alloresponse seemed to be naive T cells, which also appeared more diverse than memory cells.

The CDR3 consists of 12 residues. Germline CDR1 is SNHLY and CDR2 is FYNNEI. Profiled with immunoSEQ multiplex PCR; TCRdb holds only in-frame clones, not every one. The table has 70,000 to 90,000 clones, around 93% seen once; the top ten hold less than 5.5%. Points on this clone: Antigen: not known.

The sequenced sample was CD8+ T cells sorted from blood. The receptor was derived from a human donor in good health. This sequence joins TRBV2 and TRBJ2-5, with 7 nucleotides matching TRBD1. The DNA matches TRBJ2-7 better at its end, which makes the J call doubtful. CDR3 sequence: CATLGQAYEQYF. CDR3 bases: TGTGCCACCCTCGGACAGGCCTACGAGCAGTACTTC.